The entry that follows covers one TCR beta chain sequence. What it binds is not known. The sample comes from a study of cytomegalovirus exposure and HLA in healthy donors. Nominal health characterized the donors when sampled, though unrecorded immune exposures were likely. Study results and limitations: Later on, an analysis found that several of the most significant clusters appeared to be linked to common viral pathogens, which included parvovirus B19. In a later analysis, TCR beta V- and J-gene trimming was associated with a missense DCLRE1C variant. TCR beta sequences reportedly predicted most subjects' HLA-A and HLA-B alleles accurately.

V lost 3 bases, J lost 4 bases, and 9 bases lay in between. Germline V gene data show CDR1 as MDHEN and CDR2 as SYDVKM. The CDR3 consists of 13 residues. The study ran its PCR with 60 Vbeta and 13 Jbeta primers. Sequencing used immunoSEQ multiplex PCR; TCRdb keeps in-frame clones, though not all of them. This repertoire shows around 180,000 clones, approximately 84% found once; its top ten account for about 5.6%. The rearrangement uses TRBV28 and TRBJ1-1; no firm D call. The sequence came from a woman aged 25 to 39 in good health and CMV-seropositive. Input material: PBMCs. The CDR3 nucleotides are TGTGCCAGCAGTTTCGGCCGGGGCACTGAAGCTTTCTTT. Its translation: CASSFGRGTEAFF.